This entry features one T cell receptor beta chain sequence. Its antigen is undetermined. Germline CDR1 reads MGHDK; CDR2 reads SYGVNS. The CDR3 spans 14 residues. V lost 3 bases and J 6 bases, leaving 12 bases between the germline ends. The sample originates from a study of blood T cells in healthy people across ages. General study results and limits: TCR beta diversity was tightly associated with the proportion of naive T cells. Unsorted PBMC input precluded a conclusive naive versus antigen-experienced comparison. Estimated diversity across one million T cells was deemed an underestimate.

Alongside a J-beta primer mix, a sample-barcoded 5' primer served in a second PCR lasting roughly 7 to 11 cycles. The authors tagged each cDNA molecule using a template-switch adaptor with 12 random nucleotides. TCRdb re-derived calls from the 5' RACE reads in MiXCR, one entry per CDR3 protein. The sample yields over a million distinct CDR3 sequences, about 43% seen once. This clonotype originated in a woman younger than 30 in good health. Sequenced: blood. The chain carries TRBV25-1 and TRBJ2-1, with a tentative D call TRBD2 (6 bases). The CDR3 region is CASSEIGGGNEQFF. For the CDR3, the DNA is TGTGCCAGCAGTGAGATCGGGGGTGGCAATGAGCAGTTCTTC.